The 26 T cell receptor beta chains below all came from one sample that was sequenced in a study of sequential checkpoint blockade in melanoma. Sequencing used immunoSEQ multiplex PCR; TCRdb keeps in-frame clones, though not all of them. This table holds 5,000 to 6,500 clones, more than 50% found once. Noted treatment: randomized to nivolumab then ipilimumab (arm A) or the reverse (arm B). The specimen comprised CD8+ T cells sorted from blood (inferred from file names), sampled from a patient given nivolumab and ipilimumab in sequence. The receptors here all came from a human donor with melanoma.

The sample holds a few counts of this clone. One end of the junction does not line up with germline, which may come from a read error. The chain joins TRBV7-7 to TRBJ2-5, with D maybe TRBD2 (6 bases). Germline V gene lookup returns CDR1 SSHAT and CDR2 FNYEAQ (reference sequence). The CDR3 length is 13 residues. In DNA form, the CDR3 reads TGTGCTAGCAGCCTCGAAGTGGGGGGGACCCAGTACTTC. This gives the protein CASSLEVGGTQYF.

A remark on this clone: At one of its ends the junction is not consistent with the germline gene, which may arise from a read error. V usage is TRBV7-3 and J usage is TRBJ1-1; D call uncertain. The germline gives CDR1 SGHTA, CDR2 FQGTGA. CDR3 length equals 16 residues. CDR3 DNA sequence: TGTGCCAGCAGCTTAATGCCTCGGGGAAGGAACGCTGAAGCTTTCTTT. As protein: CASSLMPRGRNAEAFF.

The genes are TRBV12-5 and TRBJ2-1; D perhaps matches TRBD2 (5 bases). CDR1 and CDR2 from the germline V gene are LGHNT and FRNRAP. V shed 7 bases and J shed 0 bases, with 16 bases lying between them. The CDR3 totals 16 residues. In DNA form, the CDR3 reads TGTGCTAGTGCCCCTGGGCGGGTGAGCTCCTACAATGAGCAGTTCTTC. It is translated as CASAPGRVSSYNEQFF.

In this sample, this clone turned up a few times. J is TRBJ2-7 and V is TRBV21-1; the table's D call of TRBD1 was not tested on the DNA. TRBV21-1 is recorded as a pseudogene. There are 15 residues in the CDR3. The CDR3 loop reads CASSKVAGATYEQYF. The DNA of the CDR3 is TGTGCCAGCAGCAAAGTAGCAGGGGCCACCTACGAGCAGTACTTC.

Relative to its sample, this clone is medium-sized. This chain links TRBV29-1 with TRBJ1-4; no clear D gene. Trimming removed 2 bases from V and 7 bases from J, with 14 bases in between. This CDR3 comprises 14 residues. Looked up from germline, CDR1 is SQVTM and CDR2 is ANQGSEA. The DNA of the CDR3 is TGCAGCGTTGAATCAGCCGGGGTTGGTGAAAAACTGTTTTTT. It translates to CSVESAGVGEKLFF. Full variable domain (remainder filled in from reference TRBV29-1 and TRBJ1-4): SAVISQKPSRDICQRGTSLTIQCQVDSQVTMMFWYRQQPGQSLTLIATANQGSEATYESGFVIDKFPISRPNLTFSTLTVSNMSPEDSSIYLCSVESAGVGEKLFFGSGTQLSVL.

The chain has TRBV30 and TRBJ2-1; D unresolved. The CDR3 covers 14 residues. V lost 1 base and J lost 3, with 10 bases in between. Germline CDR1 reads GTSNPN; CDR2 reads SVGIG (reference sequence). For the CDR3, the DNA is TGTGCCTGGAGTGCAGGTGTAAACTACAATGAGCAGTTCTTC. Translating it yields CAWSAGVNYNEQFF.

J is TRBJ1-1 and V is TRBV5-1; D unresolved. The CDR3 is 13 residues long. The germline gives CDR1 SGHRS, CDR2 YFSETQ. Trimming shortened V by 7 bases and J by 2 bases, and 12 bases separated the two germline ends. Here the CDR3 reads CASSIGGNTEAFF. DNA for the CDR3: TGCGCCAGCTCGATCGGAGGTAACACTGAAGCTTTCTTT.

The chain couples TRBV6-5 to TRBJ2-1, with a tentative D call TRBD2 (5 bases). CDR3 length: 14 residues. V lost 4 bases to trimming and J lost 6 bases, with 13 bases between them. Germline V gene lookup returns CDR1 MNHEY and CDR2 SVGAGI. The CDR3 loop is CASSSADISNEQFF. CDR3 DNA: TGTGCCAGCAGTTCAGCGGATATCTCCAATGAGCAGTTCTTC.

Details on this clone: At one end the junction does not follow the germline gene, possibly because of a read error. The same CDR3 can be traced to other DNA sequences in this sample. The J gene is TRBJ2-7, the V gene TRBV5-4, with TRBD1 as a possible D gene (6 bases). CDR1 SGHNT and CDR2 YYREEE come from the germline V gene (reference sequence). The CDR3 is 14 residues long. CDR3 sequence: CASSLFQGPYEQYF. DNA for the CDR3: TGCGCCAGCAGCTTGTTTCAGGGGCCCTACGAGCAGTACTTC.

This clone was recorded a few times. The genes are TRBV6-6 and TRBJ2-4; D might be TRBD2 (5 bases). The germline V and J ends were trimmed by 10 bases and 0 bases, with 7 bases remaining between them. Germline V gene data show CDR1 as MNHNY and CDR2 as SVGAGI (reference sequence). This CDR3 has 12 amino acids. Here the CDR3 DNA reads TGTGCCACCGAGGGAGCCAAAAACATTCAGTACTTC. Protein product: CATEGAKNIQYF.

V and J are TRBV27 and TRBJ2-5, with a possible D match to TRBD1 (7 bases). The V gene lost 8 bases and the J gene lost 5 bases, with 18 bases spanning the gap. The CDR3 is 14 residues long. From germline, CDR1 is MNHEY and CDR2 SMNVEV (reference sequence). Here the CDR3 reads CASRTGGTAETQYF. In DNA, the CDR3 is TGTGCCAGCCGAACCGGAGGGACAGCGGAGACCCAGTACTTC.

The rearrangement uses TRBV7-9 and TRBJ2-7; a weak D match, TRBD2 (5 bases). The CDR3 has 13 amino acids. V was shortened by 6 bases and J by 1 base, with 10 bases between the two germline ends. CDR1 and CDR2 (germline): SEHNR, FQNEAQ (reference sequence). This chain's CDR3 is CASRPRDSYEQYF. The CDR3 DNA reads as TGTGCCAGCAGGCCTCGGGATTCCTACGAGCAGTACTTC.

This chain connects TRBV4-3 to TRBJ2-7; 8 bases line up with TRBD1. Per the germline V gene, CDR1 is LGHNA and CDR2 is YSLEER. This CDR3 spans 16 amino acids. V shed 0 bases, J shed 5 bases, and the junction held 9 bases outside the gene matches. Here the CDR3 reads CASSQDPGQGSHEQYF. CDR3 nucleotides: TGCGCCAGCAGCCAAGATCCTGGACAGGGTTCCCACGAGCAGTACTTC.

The V call is TRBV9, the J call TRBJ2-2; D possibly corresponds to TRBD1 (5 bases). The ends were cut back, 4 bases at V and 6 bases at J, with 13 bases in the middle. CDR3 length: 14 residues. Germline V gene sequence: CDR1 SGDLS, CDR2 YYNGEE. The CDR3, as DNA: TGTGCCAGCAGCTCTTATTTAGGGGCCGGGGAGCTGTTTTTT. Amino acids: CASSSYLGAGELFF. Drawing the rest from reference TRBV9 and TRBJ2-2, the complete variable domain is DSGVTQTPKHLITATGQRVTLRCSPRSGDLSVYWYQQSLDQGLQFLIQYYNGEERAKGNILERFSAQQFPDLHSELNLSSLELGDSALYFCASSSYLGAGELFFGEGSRLTVL.

Only a few counts were recorded for this clone. This chain joins TRBV9 and TRBJ2-7; D may be TRBD2 (6 bases). This CDR3 region has 14 residues. Germline V gives CDR1 SGDLS, CDR2 YYNGEE. The V end lost 0 bases, the J end lost 3 bases, and 10 bases lay between the germline ends. The CDR3 spells CASSVGGTDYEQYF. Here the CDR3 DNA reads TGTGCCAGCAGCGTAGGCGGGACTGACTACGAGCAGTACTTC.

The chain carries TRBV4-1 and TRBJ1-1, with 8 bases lining up with TRBD1. This CDR3 region has 14 residues. Germline V gene sequence: CDR1 MGHRA, CDR2 YSYEKL. The junction had 4 bases not matched to a gene; V was cut back by 4 bases and J by 3 bases. The CDR3 here is CASSLQGVDTEAFF. The CDR3 DNA reads TGCGCCAGCAGCCTACAGGGGGTGGACACTGAAGCTTTCTTT.

The rearrangement joins TRBV27 to TRBJ1-1; 10 bases match TRBD1. The V gene's germline CDR1 is MNHEY and CDR2 SMNVEV (reference sequence). Losses at the gene ends were 2 bases for V and 0 bases for J; bases not matched to a gene: 9. The CDR3 loop spans 18 amino acids. The CDR3 coding sequence is TGTGCCAGCAGTTTAACGTTGGGACAGGGGTCCATGAACACTGAAGCTTTCTTT. It specifies CASSLTLGQGSMNTEAFF.

V and J are TRBV6-5 and TRBJ2-7; the match to TRBD1 covers 7 bases. With 6 bases clipped from V and 2 bases from J, the junction kept 10 bases outside the gene matches. Germline values: CDR1 MNHEY, CDR2 SVGAGI. This CDR3 is built from 15 residues. The CDR3 coding sequence is TGTGCCAGCAGCCCTAGGACAGGAGACCCCTACGAGCAGTACTTC. It codes for CASSPRTGDPYEQYF.

There are a few counts of this clone. The chain has TRBV18 and TRBJ1-2; the match to TRBD1 covers 10 bases. V shed 6 bases, J shed 0 bases, and the junction held 7 bases outside the gene matches. Germline assignment: CDR1 KGHSH and CDR2 LQKENI. The CDR3 loop spans 16 amino acids. CDR3 amino acids: CASSPTGGLANYGYTF. The CDR3 nucleotides read TGTGCCAGCTCGCCGACAGGGGGCCTAGCTAACTATGGCTACACCTTC.

The V call is TRBV6-5, the J call TRBJ2-6; TRBD2 is a possible D gene (6 bases). Germline loops: CDR1 MNHEY, CDR2 SVGAGI. Trimming removed 2 bases at V and 4 bases at J, with 9 bases between. This CDR3 spans 15 amino acids. Written as DNA, the CDR3 is TGTGCCAGCAGTTACGGAGGGGCAGGGGCCAACGTCCTGACTTTC. Protein sequence: CASSYGGAGANVLTF.

This sequence joins TRBV11-3 and TRBJ2-2; no clear D. Germline loops: CDR1 SGHNT, CDR2 YENEEA. The CDR3 runs 15 residues. The V and J ends lost 3 bases and 0 bases respectively, with 8 bases between them. The CDR3 DNA is TGTGCCAGCAGCTTCCACAACACGAACACCGGGGAGCTGTTTTTT. Amino acid sequence: CASSFHNTNTGELFF.

CDR3 sequence: CASRTGSDTQYF. CDR3 nucleotides: TGTGCCAGTAGGACAGGGTCAGATACGCAGTATTTT. The chain has TRBV19 and TRBJ2-3; 7 bases fit TRBD1. In germline, CDR1 is LNHDA, CDR2 SQIVND (reference sequence). The length of the CDR3 is 12 residues. Losses at the gene ends were 6 bases for V and 4 bases for J; bases not matched to a gene: 1.

This clone was found a few times. This chain joins TRBV12-5 and TRBJ2-2, with 8 bases identical to TRBD1. There are 16 residues in the CDR3. J lost 1 base, V lost 5 bases, and 6 bases had no gene match. Germline V gene sequence: CDR1 LGHNT, CDR2 FRNRAP. Here the CDR3 reads CASGAPDRGNTGELFF. CDR3 in DNA: TGTGCTAGTGGTGCCCCCGACAGGGGGAACACCGGGGAGCTGTTTTTT. The whole variable domain, filled in from reference TRBV12-5 and TRBJ2-2, reads DARVTQTPRHKVTEMGQEVTMRCQPILGHNTVFWYRQTMMQGLELLAYFRNRAPLDDSGMPKDRFSAEMPDATLATLKIQPSEPRDSAVYFCASGAPDRGNTGELFFGEGSRLTVL.

In this sample, this clone turned up a few times. V is TRBV7-9 and J is TRBJ2-7, with D tentatively TRBD1 (6 bases). This CDR3 region has 14 residues. Looked up from germline, CDR1 is SEHNR and CDR2 is FQNEAQ (reference sequence). Trimming stripped 4 bases from V and 3 bases from J, with 13 bases between. The CDR3 nucleotides read TGTGCCAGCAGCTATTCGGGGACAAACTACGAGCAGTACTTC. Translated: CASSYSGTNYEQYF. Variable domain in full (rest from reference TRBV7-9 and TRBJ2-7): DTGVSQNPRHKITKRGQNVTFRCDPISEHNRLYWYRQTLGQGPEFLTYFQNEAQLEKSRLLSDRFSAERPKGSFSTLEIQRTEQGDSAMYLCASSYSGTNYEQYFGPGTRLTVT.

V gene TRBV6-5 combines with J gene TRBJ2-3; 7 bases are a match to TRBD1. V lost 7 bases and J lost 1; bases outside the gene matches: 2. The CDR3 has 13 residues. Germline CDR1 reads MNHEY; CDR2 reads SVGAGI. The CDR3, as DNA: TGTGCCAGCACAGGGGGTCGCACAGATACGCAGTATTTT. Its translation: CASTGGRTDTQYF.

This clone was seen a handful of times. The V gene is TRBV10-1, the J gene TRBJ2-7; 7 positions agree with TRBD1. The CDR3 length is 14 residues. Looked up from germline, CDR1 is WNHNN and CDR2 is SYGVQD (reference sequence). The V segment lost 5 bases and the J segment 2 bases; nucleotides outside the gene matches: 6. CDR3 loop: CASSRDSSTYEQYF. CDR3 bases: TGCGCCAGCAGTCGGGACAGTTCAACCTACGAGCAGTACTTC.